A selection of T cell receptor beta chains follows, all from one sample in a study of blood T cell repertoires in COVID-19. Libraries were prepared by immunoSEQ multiplex PCR; TCRdb keeps only in-frame clonotypes and omits some of them. Here the sample spans approximately 290,000 clones, approximately 91% being singletons. Sequenced material: peripheral blood. The receptor set was obtained from an older woman with acute or convalescent COVID-19. Both conserved end residues are part of each CDR3. Each record gives: clone size, J gene, D gene, V gene, CDR3 protein, CDR3 DNA. D genes are given only for firm matches. The size field is filled for only some rows; it gives once, few, many or a size class.

NA	TRBJ2-3	NA	TRBV7-8	CASSFGQTPSTDTQYF	TGTGCCAGCAGCTTCGGACAGACACCTAGCACAGATACGCAGTATTTT
once	TRBJ1-2	TRBD1	TRBV6-2/TRBV6-3	CASSYSTTGDSNNYGYTF	TGTGCCAGCAGTTACTCGACGACAGGGGACTCGAATAACTATGGCTACACCTTC
NA	TRBJ2-3	NA	TRBV5-1	CASSLGWGDTDTQYF	TGCGCCAGCAGCTTGGGTTGGGGGGACACAGATACGCAGTATTTT
NA	TRBJ2-5	TRBD1	TRBV2	CASSIETGQETQYF	TGTGCCAGCAGTATAGAGACAGGGCAAGAGACCCAGTACTTC
NA	TRBJ1-5	NA	TRBV30	CAWSVNRNSNQPQHF	TGTGCCTGGAGTGTAAACAGGAATAGCAATCAGCCCCAGCATTTT
NA	TRBJ1-1	NA	TRBV3-1/TRBV3-2	CASSQGTRGEAFF	TGTGCCAGCAGCCAAGGGACCCGGGGGGAAGCTTTCTTT
NA	TRBJ1-6	TRBD1	TRBV10-3	CAIRTGGPSPLHF	TGTGCCATCAGAACAGGGGGTCCGTCACCCCTCCACTTT
NA	TRBJ1-4	TRBD1	TRBV28	CASKGGGGGGEKLFF	TGTGCCAGCAAAGGAGGAGGGGGCGGTGGGGAAAAACTGTTTTTT
NA	TRBJ1-2	NA	TRBV29-1	CSVSDSYTF	TGCAGCGTTTCAGATAGCTACACCTTC
NA	TRBJ1-2	NA	TRBV21-1	CASSGRYGYTF	TGTGCCAGCAGCGGGAGGTATGGCTACACCTTC
NA	TRBJ1-1	NA	TRBV4-2	CASSQDLRGLNTEAFF	TGTGCCAGCAGCCAAGACTTGCGGGGGTTGAACACTGAAGCTTTCTTT
NA	TRBJ2-1	TRBD2	TRBV4-3	CASSPGLAGQNEQFF	TGCGCCAGCAGCCCGGGGCTAGCGGGGCAGAATGAGCAGTTCTTC